This entry is about one T cell receptor beta chain. Its antigen is as yet unknown. The data belong to a study of T cells in Graves' hyperthyroidism and ophthalmopathy. On the study more broadly: At the time of initial diagnosis and before any treatment, peripheral blood was collected.

A lack of ophthalmopathy progression within 18 months defined stable Graves' hyperthyroidism. Between the trimmed V and J ends, which lost 2 bases and 3 bases, there was a span of 14 bases. Germline CDR1 reads SGHNT; CDR2 reads YYREEE (reference sequence). The CDR3 length is 15 residues. Amplification of TCR beta CDR3 regions used RNA as the template. HTBI primers were the set used in a first-round RT-PCR of the TCR CDR3. TCRdb reanalysed the multiplex PCR reads using MiXCR and keeps one entry per CDR3 protein. This table holds roughly 710,000 distinct CDR3 sequences, about 35% found once. Findings and limits, study-wide: Stable hyperthyroidism was told apart from ophthalmopathy by a model built on 13 V-J features. Appearing also in blood were most of the thyroid clonotypes expanded above 0.001.

The origin of this receptor is a woman between 35 and 50 years old with Graves' hyperthyroidism. The chain is built from TRBV5-4 and TRBJ2-5, with D unclear. Input material: blood. In DNA form, the CDR3 reads TGTGCCAGCAGCTTTATCGCAGACACCAAAGAGACCCAGTACTTC. Translation gives CASSFIADTKETQYF.